This T cell receptor beta chain was profiled in a study of cytomegalovirus exposure and HLA in healthy donors. Study-wide results and caveats: Follow-up analysis found HLA locus-dependent TCR association rates, highest for DRB1 and lowest for HLA-C. Fewer N-insertions (relative to the approximately 700-donor mean) were reportedly seen in an Asian-associated ancestry cluster in a later analysis.

With respect to this clone: The antigen remains unidentified.

Vbeta (60) and Jbeta (13) primers were used in the PCR. Sequenced by immunoSEQ multiplex PCR; TCRdb stores in-frame clones only, minus some. The table includes approximately 280,000 clones, over 85% detected once. This sequence was found in a woman aged 18-29 years in good health and CMV-seronegative. Sequenced input: PBMCs.

CDR3 bases: TGTGCCAGCATGGAAGAGAGGGGGCGGAAAGAGACCCAGTACTTC. Translation gives CASMEERGRKETQYF. The V gene is TRBV6-1, the J gene TRBJ2-5; 7 bases are a match to TRBD1. CDR1 and CDR2 (germline): MNHNS, SASEGT. The J segment lost 3 bases and the V segment lost 7 bases, leaving 11 bases of the junction unmatched. This CDR3 region has 15 residues.